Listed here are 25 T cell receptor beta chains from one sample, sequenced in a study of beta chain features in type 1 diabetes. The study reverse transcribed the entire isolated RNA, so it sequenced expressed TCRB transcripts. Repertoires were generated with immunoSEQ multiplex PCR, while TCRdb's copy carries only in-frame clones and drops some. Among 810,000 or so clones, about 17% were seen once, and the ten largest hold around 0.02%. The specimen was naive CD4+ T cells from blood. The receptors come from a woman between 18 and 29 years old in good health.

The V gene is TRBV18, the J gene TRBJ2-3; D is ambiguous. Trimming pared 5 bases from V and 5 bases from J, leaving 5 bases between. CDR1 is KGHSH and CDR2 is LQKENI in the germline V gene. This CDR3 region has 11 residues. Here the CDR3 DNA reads TGTGCCAGCTCAGCGCAAGATACGCAGTATTTT. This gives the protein CASSAQDTQYF.

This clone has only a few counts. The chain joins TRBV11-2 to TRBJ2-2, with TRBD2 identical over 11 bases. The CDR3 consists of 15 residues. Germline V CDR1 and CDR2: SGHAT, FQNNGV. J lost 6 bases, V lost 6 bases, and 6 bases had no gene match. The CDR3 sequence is CASRLLAGVPGELFF. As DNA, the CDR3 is TGTGCCAGCAGATTACTAGCGGGAGTCCCCGGGGAGCTGTTTTTT. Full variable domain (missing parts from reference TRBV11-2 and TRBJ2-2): EAGVAQSPRYKIIEKRQSVAFWCNPISGHATLYWYQQILGQGPKLLIQFQNNGVVDDSQLPKDRFSAERLKGVDSTLKIQPAKLEDSAVYLCASRLLAGVPGELFFGEGSRLTVL.

Here the CDR3 reads CASSSPHTGFSEAFF. The CDR3 nucleotides are TGTGCCAGCAGTTCTCCCCATACAGGGTTTAGTGAAGCTTTCTTT. The chain links TRBV28 to TRBJ1-1; maybe TRBD1 (6 bases). The germline V gene has CDR1 MDHEN and CDR2 SYDVKM. The CDR3 has 15 amino acids. V shed 4 bases and J shed 7 bases, with 19 bases lying between them.

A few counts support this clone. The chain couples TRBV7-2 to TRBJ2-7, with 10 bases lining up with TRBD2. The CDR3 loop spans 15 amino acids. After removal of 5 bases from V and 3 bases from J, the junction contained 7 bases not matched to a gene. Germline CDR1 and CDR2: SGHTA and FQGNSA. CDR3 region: CASSPDLAGVYEQYF. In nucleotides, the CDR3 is TGTGCCAGCAGCCCTGACCTAGCGGGAGTCTACGAGCAGTACTTC.

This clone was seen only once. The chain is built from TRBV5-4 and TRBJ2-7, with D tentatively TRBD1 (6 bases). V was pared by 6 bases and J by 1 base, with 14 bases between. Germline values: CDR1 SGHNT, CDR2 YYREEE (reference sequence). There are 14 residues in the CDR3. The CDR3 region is CASKPDSRSYEQYF. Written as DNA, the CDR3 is TGTGCCAGCAAGCCGGACAGCCGATCCTACGAGCAGTACTTC.

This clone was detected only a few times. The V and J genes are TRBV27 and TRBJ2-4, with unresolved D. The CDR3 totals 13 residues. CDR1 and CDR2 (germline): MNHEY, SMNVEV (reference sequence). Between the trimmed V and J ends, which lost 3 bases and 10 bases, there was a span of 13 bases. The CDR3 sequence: CASSLWPDGIQYF. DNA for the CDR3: TGTGCCAGCAGTTTGTGGCCTGATGGGATTCAGTACTTC.

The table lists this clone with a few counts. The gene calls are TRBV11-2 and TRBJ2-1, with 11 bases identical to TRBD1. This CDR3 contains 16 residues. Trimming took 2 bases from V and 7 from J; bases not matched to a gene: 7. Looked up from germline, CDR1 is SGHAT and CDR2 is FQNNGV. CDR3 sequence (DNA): TGTGCCAGCAGCTTACAACCCCGGGACAGGGGGAATGAGCAGTTCTTC. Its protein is CASSLQPRDRGNEQFF.

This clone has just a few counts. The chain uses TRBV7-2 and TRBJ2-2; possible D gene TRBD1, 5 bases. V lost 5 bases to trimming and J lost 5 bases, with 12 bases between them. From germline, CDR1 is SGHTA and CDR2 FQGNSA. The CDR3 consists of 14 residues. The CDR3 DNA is TGTGCCAGCAGCCCCCGCAGGGTTACCGGGGAGCTGTTTTTT. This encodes CASSPRRVTGELFF.

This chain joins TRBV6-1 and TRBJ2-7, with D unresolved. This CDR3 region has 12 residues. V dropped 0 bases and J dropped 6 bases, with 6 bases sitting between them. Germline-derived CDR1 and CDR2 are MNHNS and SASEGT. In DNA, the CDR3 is TGTGCCAGCAGTGAAGCGAGGAGCGAGCAGTACTTC. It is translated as CASSEARSEQYF.

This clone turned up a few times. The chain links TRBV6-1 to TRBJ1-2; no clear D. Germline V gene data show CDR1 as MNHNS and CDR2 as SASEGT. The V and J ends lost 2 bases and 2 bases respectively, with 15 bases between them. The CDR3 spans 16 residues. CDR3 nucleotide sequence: TGTGCCAGCAGTGAACAGATAGGGCAGTTGAACTATGGCTACACCTTC. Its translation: CASSEQIGQLNYGYTF.

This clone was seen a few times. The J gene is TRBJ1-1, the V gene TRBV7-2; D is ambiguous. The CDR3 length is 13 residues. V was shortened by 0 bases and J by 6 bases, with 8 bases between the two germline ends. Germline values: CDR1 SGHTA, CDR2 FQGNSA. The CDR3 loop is CASSLAAGAEAFF. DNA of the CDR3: TGTGCCAGCAGCTTAGCTGCAGGTGCTGAAGCTTTCTTT.

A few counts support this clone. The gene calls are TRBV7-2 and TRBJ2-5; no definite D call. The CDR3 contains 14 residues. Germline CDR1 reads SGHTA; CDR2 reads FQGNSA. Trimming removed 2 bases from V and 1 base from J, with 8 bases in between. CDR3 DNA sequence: TGTGCCAGCAGCTTACATCAGTCCCAAGAGACCCAGTACTTC. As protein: CASSLHQSQETQYF.

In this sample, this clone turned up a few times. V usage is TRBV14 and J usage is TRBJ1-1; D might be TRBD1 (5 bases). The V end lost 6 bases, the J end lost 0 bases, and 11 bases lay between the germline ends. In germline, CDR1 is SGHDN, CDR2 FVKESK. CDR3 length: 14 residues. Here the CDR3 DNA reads TGTGCCAGCAGAGGACACGCCTTGAACACTGAAGCTTTCTTT. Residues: CASRGHALNTEAFF.

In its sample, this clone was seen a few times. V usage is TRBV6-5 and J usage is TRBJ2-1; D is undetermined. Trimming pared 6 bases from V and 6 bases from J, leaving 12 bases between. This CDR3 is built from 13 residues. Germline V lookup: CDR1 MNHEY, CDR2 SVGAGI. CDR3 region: CASRGSLTNEQFF. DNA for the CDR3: TGTGCCAGCAGGGGATCCCTAACCAATGAGCAGTTCTTC.

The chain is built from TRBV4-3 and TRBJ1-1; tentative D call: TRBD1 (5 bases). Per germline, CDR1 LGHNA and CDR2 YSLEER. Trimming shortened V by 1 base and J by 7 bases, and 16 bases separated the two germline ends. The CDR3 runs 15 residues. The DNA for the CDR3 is TGCGCCAGCAGCCAAGTTTACTCGCGGGGCGTTGAAGCTTTCTTT. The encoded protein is CASSQVYSRGVEAFF.

CDR3 nucleotide sequence: TGCAGTGCTATGCGGGAGGCTCCCCAGTACTTC. It translates to CSAMREAPQYF. The J gene is TRBJ2-5, the V gene TRBV20-1; 8 positions match TRBD2. This CDR3 has 11 amino acids. Germline V lookup: CDR1 DFQATT, CDR2 SNEGSKA (reference sequence). J was trimmed by 9 bases and V by 4 bases; bases with no gene match: 4.

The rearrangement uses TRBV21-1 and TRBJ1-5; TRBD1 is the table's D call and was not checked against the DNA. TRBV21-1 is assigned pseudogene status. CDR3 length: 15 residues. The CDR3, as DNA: TGTGCCAGCAGCAGGGACAGGGCATTAAATCAGCCCCAGCATTTT. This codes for CASSRDRALNQPQHF.

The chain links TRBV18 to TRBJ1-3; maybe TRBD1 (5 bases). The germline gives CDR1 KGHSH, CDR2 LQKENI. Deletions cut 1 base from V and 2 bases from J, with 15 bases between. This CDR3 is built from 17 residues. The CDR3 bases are TGTGCCAGCTCACCACATAGCCTGGGGGGACCTGGAAACACCATATATTTT. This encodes CASSPHSLGGPGNTIYF.

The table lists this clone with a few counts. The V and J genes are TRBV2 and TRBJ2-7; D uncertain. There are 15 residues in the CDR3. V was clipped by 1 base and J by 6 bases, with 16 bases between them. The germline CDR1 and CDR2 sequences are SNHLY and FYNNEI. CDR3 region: CASSEEMVTTGEQYF. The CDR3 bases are TGTGCCAGCAGTGAAGAGATGGTCACTACCGGCGAGCAGTACTTC.

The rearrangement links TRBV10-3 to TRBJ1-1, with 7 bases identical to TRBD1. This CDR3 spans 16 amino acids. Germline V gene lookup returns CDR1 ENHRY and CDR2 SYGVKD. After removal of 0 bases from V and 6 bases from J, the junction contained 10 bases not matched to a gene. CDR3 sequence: CAISESTGSLVAEAFF. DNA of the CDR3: TGTGCCATCAGTGAGTCGACAGGGAGTCTCGTCGCTGAAGCTTTCTTT.

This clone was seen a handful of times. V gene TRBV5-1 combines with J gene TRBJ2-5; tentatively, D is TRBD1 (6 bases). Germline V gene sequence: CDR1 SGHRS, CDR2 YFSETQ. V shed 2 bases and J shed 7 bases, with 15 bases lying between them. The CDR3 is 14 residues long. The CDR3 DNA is TGCGCCAGCAGCTTTGAGCGACAGGATTCGACCCAGTACTTC. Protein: CASSFERQDSTQYF.

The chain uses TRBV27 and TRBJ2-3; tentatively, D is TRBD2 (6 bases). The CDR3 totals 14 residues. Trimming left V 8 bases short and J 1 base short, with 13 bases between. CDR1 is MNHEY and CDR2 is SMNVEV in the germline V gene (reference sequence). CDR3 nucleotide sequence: TGTGCCAGCGCGGGGAGTAGGGGCACAGATACGCAGTATTTT. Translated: CASAGSRGTDTQYF.

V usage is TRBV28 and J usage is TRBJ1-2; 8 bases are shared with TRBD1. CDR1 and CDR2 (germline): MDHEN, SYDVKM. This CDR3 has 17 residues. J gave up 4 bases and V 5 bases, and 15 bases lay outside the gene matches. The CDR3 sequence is CASSPWTGRQIGYGYTF. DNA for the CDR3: TGTGCCAGCAGTCCGTGGACAGGGCGTCAAATAGGCTATGGCTACACCTTC.

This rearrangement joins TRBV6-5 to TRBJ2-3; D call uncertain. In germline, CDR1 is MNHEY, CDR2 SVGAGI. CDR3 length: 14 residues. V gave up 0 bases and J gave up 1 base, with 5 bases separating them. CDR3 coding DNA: TGTGCCAGCAGTTACTCGCTCCGCACAGATACGCAGTATTTT. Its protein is CASSYSLRTDTQYF.

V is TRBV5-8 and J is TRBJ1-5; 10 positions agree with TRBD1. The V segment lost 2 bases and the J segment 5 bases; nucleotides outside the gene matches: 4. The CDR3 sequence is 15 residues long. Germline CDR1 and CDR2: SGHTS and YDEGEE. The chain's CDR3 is CASSLSGTGDQPQHF. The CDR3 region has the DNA TGTGCCAGCAGCTTATCCGGGACAGGGGATCAGCCCCAGCATTTT.